These 18 T cell receptor beta chains share one sample of origin, sequenced in a study of neurological immune-mediated disorders. TCRdb reprocessed the 5' RACE reads via MiXCR and lists one record per CDR3 protein. The table has 55,000 to 75,000 distinct CDR3 sequences, around 2.3% seen once. The sequencing sample was made of PBMCs. These receptors all stem from a man in his fifties with multiple sclerosis.

This clonotype was counted ten times or more. J is TRBJ2-3 and V is TRBV5-1; the D is unclear. The V end lost 3 bases, the J end lost 6 bases, and 8 bases lay between the germline ends. Germline assignment: CDR1 SGHRS and CDR2 YFSETQ. The CDR3 has 12 amino acids. The chain's CDR3 is CASSYNADTQYF. Written as DNA, the CDR3 is TGCGCCAGCAGCTACAACGCGGATACGCAGTATTTT.

This clonotype was counted at least ten times. This chain uses TRBV6-5 with TRBJ1-4, with D possibly matching TRBD1 (6 bases). Germline loops: CDR1 MNHEY, CDR2 SVGAGI. V shed 0 bases and J shed 8 bases, with 13 bases lying between them. The CDR3 is 15 amino acids. This CDR3 is CASSYSEQGYEKLFF. In DNA, the CDR3 is TGTGCCAGCAGTTACTCCGAACAGGGCTACGAAAAACTGTTTTTT.

This clonotype was detected many times. This chain links TRBV3-1 with TRBJ2-2, with TRBD1 identical over 8 bases. This CDR3 has 16 residues. V lost 4 bases, J lost 1 base, and 5 bases stayed unmatched. Germline V gene data show CDR1 as LGHDT and CDR2 as YNNKEL (reference sequence). CDR3 region: CASSPQGARNTGELFF. Here the CDR3 DNA reads TGTGCCAGCAGCCCCCAGGGGGCTAGGAACACCGGGGAGCTGTTTTTT. Variable domain in full (rest from reference TRBV3-1 and TRBJ2-2): DTAVSQTPKYLVTQMGNDKSIKCEQNLGHDTMYWYKQDSKKFLKIMFSYNNKELIINETVPNRFSPKSPDKAHLNLHINSLELGDSAVYFCASSPQGARNTGELFFGEGSRLTVL.

At least ten counts were recorded for this clonotype. V gene TRBV25-1 combines with J gene TRBJ2-3, with TRBD1 as a possible D gene (5 bases). With 6 bases removed from V and 6 bases from J, the gap between germline ends came to 13 bases. The CDR3 has 13 residues. CDR1 and CDR2 from the germline V gene are MGHDK and SYGVNS. CDR3 protein: CASRDNNGDTQYF. CDR3 in DNA: TGTGCCAGCAGGGACAACAACGGGGATACGCAGTATTTT.

This clonotype has a count of ten or more. The V gene is TRBV5-1, the J gene TRBJ1-5; tentative D call: TRBD1 (5 bases). Trimming left V 4 bases short and J 6 bases short, with 17 bases between. The CDR3 covers 15 residues. Germline V gene lookup returns CDR1 SGHRS and CDR2 YFSETQ. Here the CDR3 reads CASSPEVGTAQPQHF. The DNA of the CDR3 is TGCGCCAGCAGCCCTGAGGTGGGGACCGCTCAGCCCCAGCATTTT.

For this clonotype: This clone may be a read error of a much larger clone one base away. The V gene is TRBV3-1, the J gene TRBJ2-5, with 9 nucleotides matching TRBD2. Germline assignment: CDR1 LGHDT and CDR2 YNNKEL (reference sequence). Trimming took 3 bases from V and 3 from J; bases not matched to a gene: 2. The CDR3 is 14 residues long. For the CDR3, the DNA is TGTGCCAGCAGCCAGACTAGCGGCAAAGAGACCCAGTACTTC. Encoded protein: CASSQTSGKETQYF.

This clonotype has ten or more counts. The J gene is TRBJ1-3, the V gene TRBV12-3 or TRBV12-4; D remains unclear. The CDR3 loop spans 14 amino acids. V was clipped by 2 bases and J by 5 bases, with 10 bases between them. The CDR3 region has the DNA TGTGCCAGCAGTTTACTCCATTTGAGAAACACCATATATTTT. This codes for CASSLLHLRNTIYF.

This clonotype was seen repeatedly, ten times or more. V is TRBV5-1 and J is TRBJ2-3; D gene uncertain. The CDR3 contains 11 residues. The germline gives CDR1 SGHRS, CDR2 YFSETQ. V was clipped by 2 bases and J by 5 bases, with 3 bases between them. CDR3 bases: TGCGCCAGCAGCTTAGGAGATACGCAGTATTTT. Protein product: CASSLGDTQYF.

Regarding this clonotype: A much bigger clone sits one base away, suggesting this may be a read error. The chain combines TRBV7-3 with TRBJ2-5, with D tentatively TRBD1 (8 bases). CDR1 SGHTA and CDR2 FQGTGA come from the germline V gene. The CDR3 spans 15 residues. The CDR3 region has the DNA TGTGCCAACAGCTTAACTAGCGACAGGGGAGAGACCCGGTACTTC. Translating gives CANSLTSDRGETRYF. Based on the CDR3 plus reference TRBV7-3 and TRBJ2-5, the full variable domain is GAGVSQTPSNKVTEKGKYVELRCDPISGHTALYWYRQSLGQGPEFLIYFQGTGAADDSGLPNDRFFAVRPEGSVSTLKIQRTERGDSAVYLCANSLTSDRGETRYFGPGTRLLVL.

This clonotype appeared many times. The rearrangement links TRBV3-1 to TRBJ2-7; perhaps TRBD1 as D (7 bases). The CDR3 contains 14 residues. V gave up 4 bases and J gave up 2 bases, with 12 bases separating them. The V gene's germline CDR1 is LGHDT and CDR2 YNNKEL (reference sequence). DNA for the CDR3: TGTGCCAGCAGCCCAGGGGGGCGGACCTACGAGCAGTACTTC. It translates to CASSPGGRTYEQYF.

This clonotype was picked up many times. The chain employs TRBV11-2 and TRBJ1-2, with D tentatively TRBD1 (5 bases). This CDR3 is built from 13 residues. The germline V and J ends were trimmed by 5 bases and 4 bases, with 11 bases remaining between them. The germline V gene encodes CDR1 SGHAT and CDR2 FQNNGV. CDR3 sequence: CASSASQVYGYTF. In nucleotides, the CDR3 is TGTGCCAGCAGCGCTTCACAGGTCTATGGCTACACCTTC.

Many counts were recorded for this clonotype. This rearrangement joins TRBV20-1 to TRBJ2-3, with 7 positions matching TRBD1. The CDR3 contains 13 residues. Germline assignment: CDR1 DFQATT and CDR2 SNEGSKA (reference sequence). V was clipped by 6 bases and J by 0 bases; unmatched bases: 3. This CDR3 reads CSAGTDSTDTQYF. The CDR3 DNA reads as TGCAGTGCCGGGACAGATAGCACAGATACGCAGTATTTT.

This clonotype was seen ten or more times. CDR3 sequence reads: CSARQIIRDRGYYGYTF. In DNA form, the CDR3 reads TGCAGTGCTAGACAAATTATACGGGACAGGGGGTATTATGGCTACACCTTC. V is TRBV20-1 and J is TRBJ1-2; 11 nucleotides match TRBD1. Trimming cost V 2 bases and J 5 bases; bases outside gene matches: 13. Germline V CDR1 and CDR2: DFQATT, SNEGSKA (reference sequence). The CDR3 is 17 residues long.

This clonotype was observed at least ten times. V gene TRBV5-5 combines with J gene TRBJ2-1; 7 bases are a match to TRBD1. This CDR3 contains 12 residues. CDR1 and CDR2 from the germline V gene are SGHKS and YYEKEE (reference sequence). V gave up 4 bases and J gave up 8 bases; unmatched junction bases: 3. The CDR3 sequence: CASSVDRHEQFF. For the CDR3, the DNA is TGTGCCAGCAGCGTGGACAGGCATGAGCAGTTCTTC.

The sample holds many counts of this clonotype. The chain carries TRBV7-2 and TRBJ2-2; the D gene could be TRBD1 or TRBD2 (5 bases each). The germline V gene has CDR1 SGHTA and CDR2 FQGNSA. V lost 7 bases to trimming and J lost 7 bases, with 16 bases between them. This CDR3 has 14 amino acids. The CDR3 DNA reads as TGTGCCAGCACCATGCCTTCGAGGGGCGGGGAGCTGTTTTTT. Translated: CASTMPSRGGELFF.

This clonotype was counted at least ten times. The chain employs TRBV7-2 and TRBJ2-5; the match to TRBD1 covers 7 bases. The J segment lost 5 bases and the V segment lost 1 base, leaving 7 bases of the junction unmatched. Looked up from germline, CDR1 is SGHTA and CDR2 is FQGNSA. The CDR3 contains 15 residues. The CDR3 nucleotides are TGTGCCAGCAGCTTAGAACAGGGGTTTATGGAGACCCAGTACTTC. This translates into CASSLEQGFMETQYF.

This clonotype was observed many times. V usage is TRBV11-2 and J usage is TRBJ1-2; D remains unclear. The ends were cut back, 6 bases at V and 3 bases at J, with 20 bases in the middle. CDR1 is SGHAT, CDR2 FQNNGV, per germline. The CDR3 loop spans 16 amino acids. This CDR3 is CASRSLRETRDYGYTF. The CDR3, as DNA: TGTGCCAGCAGGTCCCTCCGGGAGACGAGGGACTATGGCTACACCTTC.

This clonotype was seen repeatedly, ten times or more. The chain joins TRBV7-9 to TRBJ2-7; 8 positions agree with TRBD2. The V gene's germline CDR1 is SEHNR and CDR2 FQNEAQ (reference sequence). V lost 3 bases to trimming and J lost 3 bases; unmatched junction nucleotides: 10. This CDR3 has 16 amino acids. CDR3 in DNA: TGTGCCAGCAGCTTCCCCTCCGGGACTAGGGGCTACGAGCAGTACTTC. Translating it yields CASSFPSGTRGYEQYF.